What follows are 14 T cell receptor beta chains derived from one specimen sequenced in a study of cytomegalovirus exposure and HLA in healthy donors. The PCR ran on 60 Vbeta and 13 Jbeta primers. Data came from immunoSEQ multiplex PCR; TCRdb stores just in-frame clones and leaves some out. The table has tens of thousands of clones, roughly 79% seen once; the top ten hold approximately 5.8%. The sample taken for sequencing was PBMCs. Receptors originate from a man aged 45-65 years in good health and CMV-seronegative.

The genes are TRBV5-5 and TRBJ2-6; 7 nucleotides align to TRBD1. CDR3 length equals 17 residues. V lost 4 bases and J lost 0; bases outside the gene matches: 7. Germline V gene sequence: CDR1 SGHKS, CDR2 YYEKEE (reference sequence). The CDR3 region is CASSLPRTGSGANVLTF. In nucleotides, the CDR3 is TGTGCCAGCAGCCTCCCCCGGACAGGCTCTGGGGCCAACGTCCTGACTTTC.

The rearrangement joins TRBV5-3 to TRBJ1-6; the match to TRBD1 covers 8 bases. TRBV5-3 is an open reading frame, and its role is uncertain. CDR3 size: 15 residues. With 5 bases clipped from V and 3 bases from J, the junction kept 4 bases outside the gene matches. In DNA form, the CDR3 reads TGTGCCAGAAGGCTCGACAGGGGCTATAATTCACCCCTCCACTTT. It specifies CARRLDRGYNSPLHF.

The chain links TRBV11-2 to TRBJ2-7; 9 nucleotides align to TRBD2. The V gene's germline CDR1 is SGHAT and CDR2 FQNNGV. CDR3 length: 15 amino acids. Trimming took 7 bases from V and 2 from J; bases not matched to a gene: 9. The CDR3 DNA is TGTGCCAGCACCGATCCGGGACTAGCAACCTACGAGCAGTACTTC. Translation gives CASTDPGLATYEQYF.

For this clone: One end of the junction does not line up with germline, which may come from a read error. The CDR3 spells CASSHSPGKLQDTQYF. The DNA for the CDR3 is TGTGCCAGCAGCCATTCCCCCGGGAAGCTACAAGATACCCAGTACTTC. The chain couples TRBV9 to TRBJ2-5; D perhaps matches TRBD2 (5 bases). Germline CDR1 reads SGDLS; CDR2 reads YYNGEE. The CDR3 loop spans 16 amino acids.

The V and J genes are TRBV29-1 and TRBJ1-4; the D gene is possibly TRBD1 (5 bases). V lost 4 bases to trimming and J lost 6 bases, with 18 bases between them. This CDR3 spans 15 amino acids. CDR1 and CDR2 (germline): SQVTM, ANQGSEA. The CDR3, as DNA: TGCAGCGTTGGGGGCCAGGGCCCTGGTGATGAAAAACTGTTTTTT. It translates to CSVGGQGPGDEKLFF.

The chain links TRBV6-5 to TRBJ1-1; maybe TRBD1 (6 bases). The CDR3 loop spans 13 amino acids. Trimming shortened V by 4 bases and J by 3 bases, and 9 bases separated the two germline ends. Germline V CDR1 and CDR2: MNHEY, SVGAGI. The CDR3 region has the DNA TGTGCCAGCAGTTTAACAGGGTACACTGAAGCTTTCTTT. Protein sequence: CASSLTGYTEAFF.

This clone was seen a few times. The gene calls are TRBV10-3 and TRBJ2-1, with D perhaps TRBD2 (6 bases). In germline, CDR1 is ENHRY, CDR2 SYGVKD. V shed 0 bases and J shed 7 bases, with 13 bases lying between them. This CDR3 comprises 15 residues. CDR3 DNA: TGTGCCATCAGTGAGTCGAATGTAGGGAGGAATGAGCAGTTCTTC. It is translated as CAISESNVGRNEQFF.

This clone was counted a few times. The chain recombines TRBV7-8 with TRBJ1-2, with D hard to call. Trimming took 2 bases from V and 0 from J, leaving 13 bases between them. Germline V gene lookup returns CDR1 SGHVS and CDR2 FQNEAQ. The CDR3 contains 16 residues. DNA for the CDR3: TGTGCCAGCAGCTTATTCCGTACAGACCCTAACTATGGCTACACCTTC. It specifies CASSLFRTDPNYGYTF. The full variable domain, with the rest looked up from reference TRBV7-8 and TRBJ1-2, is GAGVSQSPRYKVAKRGQDVALRCDPISGHVSLFWYQQALGQGPEFLTYFQNEAQLDKSGLPSDRFFAERPEGSVSTLKIQRTQQEDSAVYLCASSLFRTDPNYGYTFGSGTRLTVV.

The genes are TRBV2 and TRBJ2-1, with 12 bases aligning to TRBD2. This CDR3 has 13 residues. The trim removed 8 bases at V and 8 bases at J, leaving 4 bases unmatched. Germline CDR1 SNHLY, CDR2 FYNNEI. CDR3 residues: CASASGRADEQFF. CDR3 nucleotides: TGTGCCAGCGCTAGCGGGAGGGCTGATGAGCAGTTCTTC.

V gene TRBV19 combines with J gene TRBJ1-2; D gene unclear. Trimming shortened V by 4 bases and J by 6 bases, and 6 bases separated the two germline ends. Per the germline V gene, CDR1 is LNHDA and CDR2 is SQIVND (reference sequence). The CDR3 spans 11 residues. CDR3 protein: CASSTIHGYTF. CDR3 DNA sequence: TGTGCCAGTAGTACAATTCATGGCTACACCTTC. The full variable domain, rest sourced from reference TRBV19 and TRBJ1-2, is DGGITQSPKYLFRKEGQNVTLSCEQNLNHDAMYWYRQDPGQGLRLIYYSQIVNDFQKGDIAEGYSVSREKKESFPLTVTSAQKNPTAFYLCASSTIHGYTFGSGTRLTVV.

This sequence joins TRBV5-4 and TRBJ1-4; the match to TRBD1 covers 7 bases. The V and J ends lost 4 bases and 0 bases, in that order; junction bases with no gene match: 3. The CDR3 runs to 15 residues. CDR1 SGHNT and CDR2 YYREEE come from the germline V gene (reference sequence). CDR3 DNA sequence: TGTGCCAGCAGCCGACAGGGCGCAACTAATGAAAAACTGTTTTTT. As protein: CASSRQGATNEKLFF.

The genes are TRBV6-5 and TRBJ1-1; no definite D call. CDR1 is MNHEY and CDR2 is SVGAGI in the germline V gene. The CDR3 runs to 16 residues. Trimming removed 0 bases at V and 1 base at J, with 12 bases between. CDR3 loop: CASSYSRAQPNTEAFF. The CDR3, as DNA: TGTGCCAGCAGTTACTCGCGGGCACAGCCGAACACTGAAGCTTTCTTT.

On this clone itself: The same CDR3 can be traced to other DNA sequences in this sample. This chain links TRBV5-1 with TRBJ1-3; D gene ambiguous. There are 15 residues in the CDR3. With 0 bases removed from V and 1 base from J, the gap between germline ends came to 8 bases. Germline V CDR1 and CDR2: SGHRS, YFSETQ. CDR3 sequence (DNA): TGCGCCAGCAGCTTGGACGGGAGTTCTGGAAACACCATATATTTT. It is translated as CASSLDGSSGNTIYF.

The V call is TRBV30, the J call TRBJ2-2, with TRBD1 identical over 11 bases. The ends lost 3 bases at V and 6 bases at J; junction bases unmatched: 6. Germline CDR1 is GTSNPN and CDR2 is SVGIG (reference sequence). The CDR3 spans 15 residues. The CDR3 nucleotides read TGTGCCTGGAGGTATTGGACAGGGGGCTCCGGGGAGCTGTTTTTT. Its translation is CAWRYWTGGSGELFF.